These T cell receptor beta chains were read from a single sample in a study of sequential checkpoint blockade in melanoma. Assay: immunoSEQ multiplex PCR; the TCRdb copy retains only in-frame clones and omits some. The data contain 5,000 to 5,500 clones, 70% to 85% of them singletons. The sequencing used CD8+ T cells sorted from blood (inferred from file names), collected from a patient given nivolumab and ipilimumab in sequence. Receptors originate from a human donor with melanoma. Both conserved end residues are part of each CDR3. The order of the fields is V gene, D gene, J gene, clone size, CDR3 protein, CDR3 DNA. A D gene is named only where the DNA matches it firmly. The listing skips clone size in some rows; elsewhere it reads once, few, many or a size class.

>TRBV9|NA|TRBJ1-2|few
CASSVDSGYNYGYTF
TGTGCCAGCAGCGTAGACTCAGGGTACAACTATGGCTACACCTTC
>TRBV4-3|TRBD2|TRBJ2-1|NA
CASSQDMAGVPYDEQFF
TGCGCCAGCAGCCAAGATATGGCGGGGGTCCCCTACGATGAGCAGTTCTTC
>TRBV15|TRBD2|TRBJ2-7|few
CATSRDTGGSYEQYF
TGTGCCACCAGCAGAGATACGGGGGGTTCCTACGAGCAGTACTTC
>TRBV6-6|NA|TRBJ1-1|NA
CASSYSRPGTEAFF
TGTGCCAGCAGTTACTCGCGTCCTGGTACTGAAGCTTTCTTT
>TRBV27|TRBD1|TRBJ1-2|once
CASSRLGDRAYYGYTF
TGTGCCAGCAGCAGGTTGGGGGACAGGGCGTACTATGGCTACACCTTC
>TRBV29-1|NA|TRBJ2-7|NA
CSVLQGLEQYF
TGCAGCGTCCTGCAGGGACTCGAGCAGTACTTC
>TRBV2|NA|TRBJ1-6|NA
CASSEAVYRVDSPLHF
TGTGCCAGCAGTGAAGCGGTCTACAGGGTTGATTCACCCCTCCACTTT
>TRBV5-6|NA|TRBJ1-5|NA
CASSSKTGPNQPQHF
TGTGCCAGCAGCTCTAAGACAGGCCCAAATCAGCCCCAGCATTTT
>TRBV27|NA|TRBJ1-5|NA
CASSPGSGNQPQHF
TGTGCCAGCAGTCCAGGGTCCGGCAATCAGCCCCAGCATTTT
>TRBV11-2|NA|TRBJ2-7|NA
CASRDRERGGGYEQYF
TGTGCCAGCAGGGACAGGGAGCGCGGGGGGGGCTACGAGCAGTACTTC
>TRBV7-2|NA|TRBJ2-5|NA
CASSSAQVEQETQYF
TGTGCCAGCAGCTCAGCCCAGGTAGAGCAAGAGACCCAGTACTTC
>TRBV6-4|NA|TRBJ1-4|NA
CAITGVEKLFF
TGTGCCATCACGGGTGTTGAAAAACTGTTTTTT
>TRBV7-9|NA|TRBJ2-7|few
CASSWGAYEQYF
TGTGCCAGCAGCTGGGGCGCCTACGAGCAGTACTTC
>TRBV12-5|NA|TRBJ1-1|NA
CASGLGGLSNTEAFF
TGTGCTAGTGGTTTGGGGGGGCTCTCCAACACTGAAGCTTTCTTT
>TRBV9|NA|TRBJ2-3|NA
CASSVAVGGSTDTQYF
TGTGCCAGCAGCGTAGCAGTGGGGGGAAGCACAGATACGCAGTATTTT
>TRBV28|NA|TRBJ2-7|NA
CASSLWIGVGYEQYF
TGTGCCAGCAGTTTATGGATCGGGGTCGGGTACGAGCAGTACTTC
>TRBV19|NA|TRBJ2-7|NA
CASSIRQGGRYEQYF
TGTGCCAGTAGTATCCGGCAGGGAGGACGCTACGAGCAGTACTTC
>TRBV4-3|NA|TRBJ2-6|NA
CASSQEIRGSGANVLTF
TGCGCCAGCAGCCAAGAAATTAGGGGCTCTGGGGCCAACGTCCTGACTTTC
>TRBV5-4|NA|TRBJ2-7|NA
CASSLAGYVNEQYF
TGTGCCAGCAGCTTGGCAGGGTACGTTAACGAGCAGTACTTC
>TRBV6-1|TRBD2|TRBJ2-7|NA
CASSAPLAGFHEQYF
TGTGCCAGCAGTGCCCCACTAGCGGGGTTCCACGAGCAGTACTTC
>TRBV9|TRBD2|TRBJ2-7|NA
CASSVEAGGIYEQYF
TGTGCCAGCAGCGTCGAGGCGGGGGGGATCTACGAGCAGTACTTC
>TRBV11-2|NA|TRBJ2-7|NA
CASSFGGYYEQYF
TGTGCCAGCAGCTTTGGGGGGTACTACGAGCAGTACTTC
>TRBV27|NA|TRBJ1-6|NA
CASTTGTGSYNSPLHF
TGTGCCAGCACCACAGGGACCGGCTCCTATAATTCACCCCTCCACTTT
>TRBV10-3|TRBD2|TRBJ2-1|NA
CAISDPSGGHSDNEQFF
TGTGCCATCAGTGACCCGAGCGGGGGGCATTCGGACAATGAGCAGTTCTTC
>TRBV14|TRBD2|TRBJ2-7|NA
CASSPGRGDEQYF
TGTGCCAGCAGCCCAGGGCGGGGGGACGAGCAGTACTTC
>TRBV4-2|NA|TRBJ1-1|NA
CASSQDSERRNTEAFF
TGTGCCAGCAGCCAAGATTCTGAGCGTCGGAACACTGAAGCTTTCTTT
>TRBV7-9|TRBD1|TRBJ2-2|NA
CASIVDRGHTGELFF
TGTGCCAGCATCGTCGACAGGGGGCACACCGGGGAGCTGTTTTTT
>TRBV7-8|NA|TRBJ1-1|NA
CASSLSGIEAFF
TGTGCCAGCAGCTTATCGGGGATTGAAGCTTTCTTT
>TRBV5-6|TRBD1|TRBJ2-1|NA
CASSLGQGAPNEQFF
TGTGCCAGCAGCTTGGGACAGGGGGCGCCCAATGAGCAGTTCTTC
>TRBV27|TRBD2|TRBJ2-1|NA
CASSSPSGANYNEQFF
TGTGCCAGCAGTTCCCCTAGCGGGGCTAACTACAATGAGCAGTTCTTC
>TRBV12-5|TRBD2|TRBJ2-1|NA
CASAIGWGGGRDEQFF
TGTGCTAGTGCAATTGGTTGGGGCGGGGGAAGGGATGAGCAGTTCTTC
>TRBV4-1|TRBD2|TRBJ2-1|NA
CASSQEGLAGRFEQFF
TGCGCCAGCAGCCAAGAAGGGCTAGCGGGGAGGTTTGAGCAGTTCTTC
>TRBV19|TRBD1|TRBJ2-7|NA
CASSIGTGAYEQYF
TGTGCCAGTAGTATAGGTACAGGGGCCTACGAGCAGTACTTC
>TRBV7-2|NA|TRBJ2-7|NA
CASSTPGTLSSYEQYF
TGTGCCAGCAGCACCCCCGGGACTCTCAGCTCCTACGAGCAGTACTTC
>TRBV10-1|NA|TRBJ1-6|few
CASTRGQLSPLHF
TGCGCCAGCACTCGGGGTCAACTTTCACCCCTCCACTTT
>TRBV13|TRBD2|TRBJ2-1|NA
CASSLGGLAGGNEQFF
TGTGCCAGCAGCTTAGGTGGCCTAGCGGGGGGGAATGAGCAGTTCTTC